This T cell receptor beta chain was obtained from a study of human T cells and chemical hapten exposure. Study results and caveats: Patch test score showed a positive correlation with PT1 expanded TCR counts. Expanded TCRs created a significantly greater count of big CDR3 similarity clusters than controls did.

Regarding time point: patch test 2, 6 weeks after DPC sensitization. This sample's treatment: therapeutic diphenylcyclopropenone sensitization with weekly scalp DPC. Researchers extracted total RNA from unfractionated whole blood. TCRdb itself ran the RACE reads through MiXCR, one entry per CDR3 protein. The table includes more than 110,000 distinct CDR3 sequences, approximately 10% detected once. V lost 0 bases and J lost 4; bases outside the gene matches: 6. Per germline, CDR1 ENHRY and CDR2 SYGVKD. The CDR3 runs 16 residues. This clonotype was found many times. The antigen is unknown. This rearrangement joins TRBV10-3 to TRBJ2-1; 7 bases agree with TRBD2. Source: whole blood, taken in connection with sensitization to the hapten diphenylcyclopropenone (DPC). The source is a woman aged 45-65 years with alopecia areata. Some clones in this sample may be carry-over from other donors' samples. CDR3 sequence reads: CAISESQGGGYNEQFF. CDR3 bases: TGTGCCATCAGTGAGTCCCAAGGCGGGGGATACAATGAGCAGTTCTTC.